The 7 T cell receptor beta chains below were found in one sample sequenced in a study of T cells in Graves' hyperthyroidism and ophthalmopathy (dated by TCRdb to between 2018 and 2021). Library preparation employed multiplex PCR. TCRdb records Illumina HiSeq 2000 as the sequencer. Amplification of TCR beta CDR3 regions was carried out from RNA transcripts. A first-round RT-PCR of the TCR CDR3 used the HTBI primer set with the Qiagen OneStep RT-PCR kit. The public sequencing data were trimmed at Q25 with fastp and processed into clonotypes with MiXCR by TCRdb, which kept only in-frame beta chains. Each record represents a unique CDR3 protein, reported with the most common genes and DNA among its rows. The sample table holds 650,000 to 850,000 distinct CDR3 sequences, of which around 20% were seen once. The top ten constitute approximately 16% of the sample. The sequenced sample consisted of blood. The receptors originated from a woman aged 50 to 60 with Graves' hyperthyroidism that later progressed to Graves' ophthalmopathy.

The chain has TRBV19 and TRBJ1-2; D might be TRBD1 (6 bases). The germline V gene has CDR1 LNHDA and CDR2 SQIVND (reference sequence). Deletions cut 5 bases from V and 2 bases from J, with 12 bases between. This CDR3 is built from 14 residues. CDR3 amino acids: CASSSGTLNYGYTF. The CDR3 DNA reads TGTGCCAGTAGTTCCGGGACATTGAACTATGGCTACACCTTC.

The V call is TRBV5-1, the J call TRBJ2-7, with D possibly being TRBD1 or TRBD2 (5 bases each). CDR3 length: 15 residues. Per germline, CDR1 SGHRS and CDR2 YFSETQ. V shed 3 bases and J shed 0 bases, with 13 bases lying between them. DNA of the CDR3: TGCGCCAGCAGCTGGGGACGGCAGAACTCCTACGAGCAGTACTTC. Amino acid sequence: CASSWGRQNSYEQYF.

The chain has TRBV18 and TRBJ2-1; 14 positions agree with TRBD2. V was clipped by 5 bases and J by 8 bases; unmatched bases: 17. The CDR3 contains 19 residues. The germline gives CDR1 KGHSH, CDR2 LQKENI. The CDR3 here is CASSSTHLTSGGAKDEQFF. The DNA for the CDR3 is TGTGCCAGCTCATCAACGCACTTGACTAGCGGGGGGGCTAAGGATGAGCAGTTCTTC. The variable domain in full, with the rest retrieved from reference TRBV18 and TRBJ2-1, is NAGVMQNPRHLVRRRGQEARLRCSPMKGHSHVYWYRQLPEEGLKFMVYLQKENIIDESGMPKERFSAEFPKEGPSILRIQQVVRGDSAAYFCASSSTHLTSGGAKDEQFFGPGTRLTVL.

The gene calls are TRBV2 and TRBJ2-7, with D perhaps assigned TRBD1 or TRBD2 (5 bases each). This CDR3 has 14 residues. CDR1 is SNHLY and CDR2 is FYNNEI in the germline V gene. V lost 7 bases to trimming and J lost 3 bases, with 16 bases between them. CDR3 sequence: CASTKRDRNYEQYF. Written as DNA, the CDR3 is TGTGCCAGCACGAAAAGGGACCGCAACTACGAGCAGTACTTC.

This chain's CDR3 is CASSQDSNEYSNQPQHF. The CDR3 nucleotides read TGCGCCAGCAGCCAAGATTCAAACGAGTATAGCAATCAGCCCCAGCATTTT. The genes are TRBV4-1 and TRBJ1-5; no clear D gene. Germline V gene lookup returns CDR1 MGHRA and CDR2 YSYEKL. This CDR3 contains 17 residues. Trimming shortened V by 0 bases and J by 0 bases, and 12 bases separated the two germline ends.

Many counts were recorded for this clonotype. The chain recombines TRBV5-5 with TRBJ2-1, with unresolved D. From germline, CDR1 is SGHKS and CDR2 YYEKEE (reference sequence). V was cut by 5 bases and J by 7 bases, with 10 bases left in between. The CDR3 is made up of 12 amino acids. The CDR3 protein is CASRVWPNEQFF. CDR3 coding DNA: TGTGCCAGCAGAGTTTGGCCAAATGAGCAGTTCTTC.

This clonotype was seen many times. The rearrangement joins TRBV5-1 to TRBJ2-1, with D possibly TRBD2 on 6 matching bases. Trimming took off 4 bases at V and 7 bases at J, with 18 bases between the two ends. The CDR3 consists of 15 residues. CDR1 is SGHRS, CDR2 YFSETQ, per germline. The CDR3 spells CASSGWRGAGNEQFF. The CDR3 DNA reads TGCGCCAGCAGCGGCTGGCGCGGGGCCGGAAATGAGCAGTTCTTC.